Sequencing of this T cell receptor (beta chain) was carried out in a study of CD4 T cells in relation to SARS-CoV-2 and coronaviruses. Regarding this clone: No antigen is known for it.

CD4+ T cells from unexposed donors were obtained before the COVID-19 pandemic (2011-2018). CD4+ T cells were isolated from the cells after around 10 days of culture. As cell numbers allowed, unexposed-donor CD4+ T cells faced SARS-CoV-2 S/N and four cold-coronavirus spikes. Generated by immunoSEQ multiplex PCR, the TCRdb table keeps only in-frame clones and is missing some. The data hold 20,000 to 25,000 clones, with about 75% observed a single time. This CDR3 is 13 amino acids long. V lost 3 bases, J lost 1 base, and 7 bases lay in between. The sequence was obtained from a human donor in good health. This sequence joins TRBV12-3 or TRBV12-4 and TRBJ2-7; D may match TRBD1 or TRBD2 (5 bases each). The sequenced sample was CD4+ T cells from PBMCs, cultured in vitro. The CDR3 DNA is TGTGCCAGCAGTTTGGGGGTTTCCTACGAGCAGTACTTC. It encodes CASSLGVSYEQYF.